A single sample gave rise to the 15 T cell receptor beta chains below, sequenced in a study of control samples from healthy donors and cancer patients. Generated by immunoSEQ multiplex PCR, the TCRdb table keeps only in-frame clones and is missing some. The repertoire holds around 90,000 clones, with 85% as singletons. Sample: blood. The receptors stem from a woman aged 40 to 50 in good health.

The chain carries TRBV5-5 and TRBJ2-1; D unresolved. V was cut by 0 bases and J by 7 bases, with 8 bases left in between. The germline V gene has CDR1 SGHKS and CDR2 YYEKEE (reference sequence). This CDR3 is built from 13 residues. DNA for the CDR3: TGTGCCAGCAGCTTGGAAGGGTTGAATGAGCAGTTCTTC. It codes for CASSLEGLNEQFF.

The CDR3 sequence: CASSRHRGRDGYTF. DNA of the CDR3: TGTGCCAGCAGCCGACACAGGGGGAGGGATGGCTACACCTTC. J is TRBJ1-2 and V is TRBV3-1 (or the pseudogene TRBV3-2), with 8 bases that match TRBD1. This CDR3 is 14 amino acids long. Germline loops: CDR1 LGHDT, CDR2 YNNKEL (reference sequence). V shed 4 bases, J shed 6 bases, and the junction held 7 bases outside the gene matches.

This clone showed up many times. The genes are TRBV5-3 and TRBJ1-5, with D unclear. TRBV5-3 carries the ORF label, with uncertain function. The V end was cut by 1 base, the J end by 5 bases, with 10 bases between. CDR3 size: 14 residues. CDR3 DNA sequence: TGTGCCAGAAGCTTGCGGGAGAGAGATCAGCCCCAGCATTTT. Amino acids: CARSLRERDQPQHF.

V is TRBV3-1 (or the pseudogene TRBV3-2) and J is TRBJ1-1, with a tentative D call TRBD1 (5 bases). V lost 4 bases and J 12 bases, leaving 21 bases between the germline ends. Germline CDR1 and CDR2: LGHDT and YNNKEL (reference sequence). The CDR3 extends over 14 amino acids. The CDR3 reads CASSPFSTTGLTFF. The CDR3, as DNA: TGTGCCAGCAGCCCCTTCTCAACTACAGGTCTCACTTTCTTT.

The chain is built from TRBV18 and TRBJ2-5; D is possibly TRBD2 (5 bases). Germline V gene lookup returns CDR1 KGHSH and CDR2 LQKENI. The length of the CDR3 is 13 residues. V lost 8 bases to trimming and J lost 5 bases, with 15 bases between them. This CDR3 reads CASTRLEAETQYF. CDR3 coding DNA: TGTGCCAGCACCAGGCTGGAGGCTGAGACCCAGTACTTC. The full variable domain, completed using reference TRBV18 and TRBJ2-5, is NAGVMQNPRHLVRRRGQEARLRCSPMKGHSHVYWYRQLPEEGLKFMVYLQKENIIDESGMPKERFSAEFPKEGPSILRIQQVVRGDSAAYFCASTRLEAETQYFGPGTRLLVL.

The J gene is TRBJ1-6, the V gene TRBV27, with 9 bases matching TRBD1. The V segment lost 4 bases and the J segment 4 bases; nucleotides outside the gene matches: 11. The CDR3 is made up of 18 amino acids. The germline V gene encodes CDR1 MNHEY and CDR2 SMNVEV (reference sequence). This CDR3 reads CASSSGQGGMGYNSPLHF. In DNA, the CDR3 is TGTGCCAGCAGTTCGGGACAGGGTGGGATGGGGTATAATTCACCCCTCCACTTT.

V and J are TRBV4-3 and TRBJ1-3; D unclear. Trimming took 0 bases from V and 4 from J, leaving 13 bases between them. CDR1 and CDR2 from the germline V gene are LGHNA and YSLEER. The CDR3 length is 16 residues. The CDR3 DNA reads TGCGCCAGCAGCCAAGACCGAGACCTCCGGGGAAACACCATATATTTT. Its translation is CASSQDRDLRGNTIYF.

The CDR3 spells CASKTLASSTDTQYF. The CDR3 DNA sequence: TGTGCCAGCAAGACTTTAGCGAGTAGCACAGATACGCAGTATTTT. The V gene is TRBV7-2, the J gene TRBJ2-3; tentatively, D is TRBD2 (5 bases). The CDR3 contains 15 residues. Deletions cut 7 bases from V and 0 bases from J, with 14 bases between. The germline V gene encodes CDR1 SGHTA and CDR2 FQGNSA.

The chain joins TRBV18 to TRBJ2-7, with unresolved D. CDR1 and CDR2 from the germline V gene are KGHSH and LQKENI. Trimming removed 0 bases from V and 5 bases from J, with 11 bases in between. The CDR3 sequence is 14 residues long. CDR3 residues: CASSPPNIGNEQYF. The CDR3 coding sequence is TGTGCCAGCTCACCACCTAACATTGGAAACGAGCAGTACTTC.

A single count supports this clone. The J gene is TRBJ1-1, the V gene TRBV7-9; D remains ambiguous. V lost 5 bases to trimming and J lost 3 bases, with 10 bases between them. Germline V lookup: CDR1 SEHNR, CDR2 FQNEAQ (reference sequence). This CDR3 region has 13 residues. The CDR3 protein is CASSPGLDTEAFF. DNA for the CDR3: TGTGCCAGCAGCCCTGGGTTGGACACTGAAGCTTTCTTT. The full variable domain, completed using reference TRBV7-9 and TRBJ1-1, is DTGVSQNPRHKITKRGQNVTFRCDPISEHNRLYWYRQTLGQGPEFLTYFQNEAQLEKSRLLSDRFSAERPKGSFSTLEIQRTEQGDSAMYLCASSPGLDTEAFFGQGTRLTVV.

This chain uses TRBV11-3 with TRBJ2-1; D not resolved. CDR1 is SGHNT and CDR2 is YENEEA in the germline V gene. The CDR3 consists of 13 residues. V lost 3 bases and J lost 5, with 8 bases in between. The DNA for the CDR3 is TGTGCCAGCAGCTTTAGCAGTAACAATGAGCAGTTCTTC. This encodes CASSFSSNNEQFF.

The gene calls are TRBV24-1 and TRBJ2-2, with 8 bases matching TRBD1. After removal of 0 bases from V and 4 bases from J, the junction contained 6 bases not matched to a gene. Looked up from germline, CDR1 is KGHDR and CDR2 is SFDVKD. The CDR3 totals 17 residues. CDR3 residues: CATSDLQTGVGTGELFF. The CDR3 region has the DNA TGTGCCACCAGTGATTTGCAGACAGGGGTGGGCACCGGGGAGCTGTTTTTT.

This chain joins TRBV21-1 and TRBJ1-2. TRBV21-1 is annotated as a pseudogene. This CDR3 is 24 amino acids long. The CDR3 spells CASSKLRDGPQFEMTGRYDYGYTF. CDR3 DNA: TGTGCCAGCAGCAAATTGCGGGATGGTCCCCAATTCGAAATGACAGGTCGCTATGACTATGGCTACACCTTC.

The chain is built from TRBV30 and TRBJ2-1; D remains ambiguous. From germline, CDR1 is GTSNPN and CDR2 SVGIG (reference sequence). The CDR3 spans 12 residues. Between the trimmed V and J ends, which lost 2 bases and 9 bases, there was a span of 11 bases. Here the CDR3 reads CAWSNPLGEQFF. CDR3 sequence (DNA): TGTGCCTGGAGTAATCCGCTCGGTGAGCAGTTCTTC.

This rearrangement joins TRBV7-9 to TRBJ1-2, with 9 bases identical to TRBD1. Germline V lookup: CDR1 SEHNR, CDR2 FQNEAQ (reference sequence). The junction had 7 bases not matched to a gene; V was cut back by 4 bases and J by 7 bases. The length of the CDR3 is 14 residues. The CDR3 DNA reads TGTGCCAGCAGCTACTTACAGGGGGCGAGTGGCTACACCTTC. Its protein is CASSYLQGASGYTF.